This T cell receptor (beta chain) originates from a study of T cells after posttransplantation cyclophosphamide. Clones were sequenced by immunoSEQ multiplex PCR, and TCRdb holds only the in-frame ones, with some missing. The table has some 49,000 clones, roughly 93% seen once. CDR1 is SGHAT, CDR2 FQNNGV, per germline. The CDR3 contains 15 residues. V gave up 5 bases and J gave up 5 bases; unmatched junction bases: 11. On the day of bone marrow donation, the related graft donor provided peripheral blood. The gene calls are TRBV11-2 and TRBJ2-7; 8 bases match TRBD1. The TCR comes from a woman between 45 and 60 years old in good health and a related stem cell transplant donor. Source material: PBMCs. The CDR3 reads CASSDIGQGKDEQYF. For the CDR3, the DNA is TGTGCCAGCAGCGACATTGGACAGGGTAAGGACGAGCAGTACTTC.